The 5 T cell receptor beta chains below were found in one sample sequenced in a study of metastatic and nonmetastatic thyroid tumors. TCRdb re-called the PCR reads with MiXCR. The data contain approximately 21,000 clones, roughly 22% of them seen just once; the ten biggest clones take up about 26%. All patients were treatment-naive before thyroid surgery. The specimen was blood. The receptor source for this set is a female donor with papillary thyroid cancer or a benign thyroid nodule (not recorded which). Some clones in this sample may be carry-over from other donors' samples.

This clone was counted ten times or more. The chain links TRBV28 to TRBJ2-7; weak D call: TRBD2 (6 bases). V lost 5 bases, J lost 5 bases, and 16 bases lay in between. Germline V CDR1 and CDR2: MDHEN, SYDVKM. CDR3 length equals 14 residues. The CDR3 region has the DNA TGTGCCAGCAGTCCCCGTCCGGGACTCCACGAGCAGTACTTC. It codes for CASSPRPGLHEQYF.

The CDR3 protein is CASSEVRGPIGQYF. CDR3 sequence (DNA): TGTGCCAGCAGCGAGGTCAGGGGTCCGATCGGGCAGTACTTC. The V gene is TRBV11-2, the J gene TRBJ2-7, with a weak D call TRBD1 (6 bases). This CDR3 spans 14 amino acids. CDR1 is SGHAT and CDR2 is FQNNGV in the germline V gene. The ends were cut back, 5 bases at V and 9 bases at J, with 20 bases in the middle. Variable domain in full (rest from reference TRBV11-2 and TRBJ2-7): EAGVAQSPRYKIIEKRQSVAFWCNPISGHATLYWYQQILGQGPKLLIQFQNNGVVDDSQLPKDRFSAERLKGVDSTLKIQPAKLEDSAVYLCASSEVRGPIGQYFGPGTRLTVT.

This clone was observed many times. The gene calls are TRBV5-1 and TRBJ1-3; TRBD1 is a possible D gene (5 bases). The V gene's germline CDR1 is SGHRS and CDR2 YFSETQ. The CDR3 is made up of 14 amino acids. Trimming took off 4 bases at V and 2 bases at J, with 10 bases between the two ends. CDR3 sequence reads: CASSASGTGNTIYF. The CDR3 bases are TGCGCCAGCAGCGCCTCAGGGACTGGAAACACCATATATTTT.

At least ten counts were recorded for this clone. An end of the junction does not agree with germline; a read error may underlie this. The chain couples TRBV28 to TRBJ1-3; 7 bases line up with TRBD1. CDR1 MDHEN and CDR2 SYDVKM come from the germline V gene. This CDR3 is built from 16 residues. Here the CDR3 reads CTSSLWTGQVGNTIYF. In nucleotides, the CDR3 is TGTACCAGCAGTTTATGGACCGGACAGGTCGGAAACACCATATATTTT.

The genes are TRBV5-1 and TRBJ2-1; TRBD2 agrees at 13 bases. With 3 bases clipped from V and 9 bases from J, the junction kept 15 bases outside the gene matches. Looked up from germline, CDR1 is SGHRS and CDR2 is YFSETQ. The CDR3 spans 18 residues. CDR3 nucleotides: TGCGCCAGCAGCTACGGGACTAGCGGGATCTCTCAAGGTAGTGAGCAGTTCTTC. Translation gives CASSYGTSGISQGSEQFF.